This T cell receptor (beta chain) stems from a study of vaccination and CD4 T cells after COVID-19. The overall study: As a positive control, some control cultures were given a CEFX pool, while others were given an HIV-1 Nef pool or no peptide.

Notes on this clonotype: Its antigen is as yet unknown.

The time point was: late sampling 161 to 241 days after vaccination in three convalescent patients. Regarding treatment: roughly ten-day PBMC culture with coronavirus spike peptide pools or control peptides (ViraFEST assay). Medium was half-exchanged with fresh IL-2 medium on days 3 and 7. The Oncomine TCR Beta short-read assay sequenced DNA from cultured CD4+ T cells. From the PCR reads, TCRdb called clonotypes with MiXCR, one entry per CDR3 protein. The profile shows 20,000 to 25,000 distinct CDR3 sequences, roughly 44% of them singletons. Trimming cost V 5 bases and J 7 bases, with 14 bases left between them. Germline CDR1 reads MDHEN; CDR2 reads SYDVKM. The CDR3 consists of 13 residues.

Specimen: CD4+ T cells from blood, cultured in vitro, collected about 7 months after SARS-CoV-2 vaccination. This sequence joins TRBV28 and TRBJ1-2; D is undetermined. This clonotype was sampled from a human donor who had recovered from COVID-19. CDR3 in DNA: TGTGCCAGCAGTACGGGTTTTCACTGTGGCTACACCTTC. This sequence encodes CASSTGFHCGYTF.